This T cell receptor (beta chain) was recorded in a study of cytomegalovirus exposure and HLA in healthy donors. The PCR ran on 60 Vbeta and 13 Jbeta primers. Repertoires were generated with immunoSEQ multiplex PCR, while TCRdb's copy carries only in-frame clones and drops some. The sample has roughly 99,000 clones, roughly 82% seen once. Unmatched junction bases numbered 6, after V lost 5 bases and J lost 3 bases. Germline V gene lookup returns CDR1 KGHSH and CDR2 LQKENI. There are 15 residues in the CDR3. Sequencing was carried out using PBMCs. This TCR came from a male donor in good health and CMV-seronegative. This chain connects TRBV18 to TRBJ2-3; TRBD1 matches at 9 bases. Here the CDR3 DNA reads TGTGCCAGCTCAAGTGGGGACAGGGATACAGATACGCAGTATTTT. Protein product: CASSSGDRDTDTQYF.